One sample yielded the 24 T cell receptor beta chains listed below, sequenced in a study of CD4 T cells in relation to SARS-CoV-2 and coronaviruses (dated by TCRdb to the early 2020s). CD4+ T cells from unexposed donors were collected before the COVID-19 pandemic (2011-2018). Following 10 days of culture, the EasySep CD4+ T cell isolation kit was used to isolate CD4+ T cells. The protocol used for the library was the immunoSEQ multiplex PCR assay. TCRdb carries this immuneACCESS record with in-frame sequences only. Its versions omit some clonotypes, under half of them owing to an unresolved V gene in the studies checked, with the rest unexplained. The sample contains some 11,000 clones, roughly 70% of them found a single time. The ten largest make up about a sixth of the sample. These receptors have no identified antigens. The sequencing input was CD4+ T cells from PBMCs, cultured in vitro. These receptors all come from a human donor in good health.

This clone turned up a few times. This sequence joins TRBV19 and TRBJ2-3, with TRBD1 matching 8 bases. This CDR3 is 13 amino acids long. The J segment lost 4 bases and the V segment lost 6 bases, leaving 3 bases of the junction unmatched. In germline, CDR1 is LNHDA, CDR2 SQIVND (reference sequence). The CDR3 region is CASSDRGPDTQYF. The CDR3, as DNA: TGTGCCAGTAGCGACAGGGGCCCAGATACGCAGTATTTT.

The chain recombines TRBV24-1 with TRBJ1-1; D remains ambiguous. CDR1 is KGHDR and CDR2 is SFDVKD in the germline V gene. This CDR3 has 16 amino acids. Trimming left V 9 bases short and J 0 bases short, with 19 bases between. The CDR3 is CATPAPDSSMNTEAFF. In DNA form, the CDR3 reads TGTGCCACCCCCGCCCCGGACTCCTCAATGAACACTGAAGCTTTCTTT.

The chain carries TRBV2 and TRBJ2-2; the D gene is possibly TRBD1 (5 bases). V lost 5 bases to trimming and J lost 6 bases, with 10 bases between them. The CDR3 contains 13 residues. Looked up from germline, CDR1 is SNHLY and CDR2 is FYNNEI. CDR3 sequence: CASSRRQPGELFF. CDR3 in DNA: TGTGCCAGCAGTCGCCGACAGCCCGGGGAGCTGTTTTTT. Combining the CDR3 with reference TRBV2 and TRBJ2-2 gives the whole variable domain EPEVTQTPSHQVTQMGQEVILRCVPISNHLYFYWYRQILGQKVEFLVSFYNNEISEKSEIFDDQFSVERPDGSNFTLKIRSTKLEDSAMYFCASSRRQPGELFFGEGSRLTVL.

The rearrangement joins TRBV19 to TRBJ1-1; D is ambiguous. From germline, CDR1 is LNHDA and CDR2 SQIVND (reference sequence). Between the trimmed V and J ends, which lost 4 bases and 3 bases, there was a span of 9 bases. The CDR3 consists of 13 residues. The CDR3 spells CASSTRWDTEAFF. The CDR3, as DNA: TGTGCCAGTAGTACTCGGTGGGACACTGAAGCTTTCTTT.

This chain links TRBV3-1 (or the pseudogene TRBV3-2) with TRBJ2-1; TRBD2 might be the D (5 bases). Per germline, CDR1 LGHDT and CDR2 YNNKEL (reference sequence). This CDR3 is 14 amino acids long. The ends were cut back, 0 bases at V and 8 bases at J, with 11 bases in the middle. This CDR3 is CASSQDSREHEQFF. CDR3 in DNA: TGTGCCAGCAGCCAAGATTCGAGGGAACATGAGCAGTTCTTC.

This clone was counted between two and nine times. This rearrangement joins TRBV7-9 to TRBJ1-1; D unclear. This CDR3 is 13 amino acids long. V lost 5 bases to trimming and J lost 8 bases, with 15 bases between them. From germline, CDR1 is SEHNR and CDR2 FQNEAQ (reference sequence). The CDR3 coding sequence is TGTGCCAGCAGCCCCGGTCTGGCGTCGGAAGCTTTCTTT. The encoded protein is CASSPGLASEAFF.

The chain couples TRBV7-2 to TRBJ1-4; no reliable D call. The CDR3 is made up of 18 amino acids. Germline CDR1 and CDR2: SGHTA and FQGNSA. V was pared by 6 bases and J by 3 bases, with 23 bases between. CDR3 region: CASSPNLVGMFANEKLFF. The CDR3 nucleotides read TGTGCCAGCAGTCCTAATCTGGTGGGAATGTTCGCTAATGAAAAACTGTTTTTT.

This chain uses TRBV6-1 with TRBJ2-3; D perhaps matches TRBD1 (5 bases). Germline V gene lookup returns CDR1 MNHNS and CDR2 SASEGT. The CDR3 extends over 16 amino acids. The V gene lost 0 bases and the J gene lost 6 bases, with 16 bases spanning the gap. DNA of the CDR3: TGTGCCAGCAGTGAAGCGCGCGACAGTTGGTGGGATACGCAGTATTTT. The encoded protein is CASSEARDSWWDTQYF.

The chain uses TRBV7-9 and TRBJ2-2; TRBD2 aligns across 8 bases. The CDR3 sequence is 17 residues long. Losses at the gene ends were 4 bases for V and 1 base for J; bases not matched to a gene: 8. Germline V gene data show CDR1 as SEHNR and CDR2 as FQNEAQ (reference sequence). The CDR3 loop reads CASSWPGGAGNTGELFF. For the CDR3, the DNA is TGTGCCAGCAGCTGGCCGGGAGGGGCTGGGAACACCGGGGAGCTGTTTTTT.

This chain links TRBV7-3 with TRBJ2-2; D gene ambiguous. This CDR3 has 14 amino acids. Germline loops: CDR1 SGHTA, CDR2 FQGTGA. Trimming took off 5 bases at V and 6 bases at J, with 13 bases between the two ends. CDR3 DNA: TGTGCCAGCAGCCCCCAGACGGGTCCCGGGGAGCTGTTTTTT. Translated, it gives CASSPQTGPGELFF.

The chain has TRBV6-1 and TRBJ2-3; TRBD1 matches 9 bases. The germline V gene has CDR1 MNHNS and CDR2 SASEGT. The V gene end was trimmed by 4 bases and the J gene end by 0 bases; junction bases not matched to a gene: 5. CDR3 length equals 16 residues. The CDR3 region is CASSGSGTGSTDTQYF. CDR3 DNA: TGTGCCAGCAGTGGGTCCGGGACAGGGAGCACAGATACGCAGTATTTT.

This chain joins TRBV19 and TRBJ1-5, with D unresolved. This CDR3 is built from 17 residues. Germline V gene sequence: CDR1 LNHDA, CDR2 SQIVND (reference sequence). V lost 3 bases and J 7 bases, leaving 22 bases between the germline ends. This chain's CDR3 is CASSMYLSWQTPQPQHF. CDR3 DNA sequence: TGTGCCAGTAGTATGTATTTGTCTTGGCAGACTCCCCAGCCCCAGCATTTT.

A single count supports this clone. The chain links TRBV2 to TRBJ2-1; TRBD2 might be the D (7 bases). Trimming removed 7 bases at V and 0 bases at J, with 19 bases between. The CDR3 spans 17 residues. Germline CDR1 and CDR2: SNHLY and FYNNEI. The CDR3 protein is CASKAYGGQSSYNEQFF. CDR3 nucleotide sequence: TGTGCCAGCAAAGCCTACGGGGGGCAAAGCTCCTACAATGAGCAGTTCTTC.

The CDR3: CSVVLTDTQYF. In DNA form, the CDR3 reads TGCAGCGTTGTTTTAACAGATACGCAGTATTTT. The chain combines TRBV29-1 with TRBJ2-3; D gene ambiguous. In germline, CDR1 is SQVTM, CDR2 ANQGSEA. V was clipped by 4 bases and J by 3 bases, with 5 bases between them. The CDR3 spans 11 residues.

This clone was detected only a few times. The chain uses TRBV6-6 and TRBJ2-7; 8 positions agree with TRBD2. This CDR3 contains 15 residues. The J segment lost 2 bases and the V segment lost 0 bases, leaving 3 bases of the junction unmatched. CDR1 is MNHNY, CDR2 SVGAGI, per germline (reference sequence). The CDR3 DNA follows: TGTGCCAGCAGTTACTCCGCGGGAGGCGCCTACGAGCAGTACTTC. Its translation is CASSYSAGGAYEQYF.

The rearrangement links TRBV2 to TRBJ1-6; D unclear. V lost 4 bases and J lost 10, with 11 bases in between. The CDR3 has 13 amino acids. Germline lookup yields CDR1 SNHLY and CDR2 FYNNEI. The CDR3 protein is CASSAKPSSPLHF. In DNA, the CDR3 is TGTGCCAGCAGTGCTAAACCTAGCTCACCCCTCCACTTT.

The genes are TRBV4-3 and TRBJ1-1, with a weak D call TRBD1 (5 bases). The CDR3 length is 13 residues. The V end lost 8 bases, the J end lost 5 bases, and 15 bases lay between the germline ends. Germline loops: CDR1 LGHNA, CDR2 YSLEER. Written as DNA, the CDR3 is TGCGCCAGCCCCGTTCCGGGGCGGACTGAAGCTTTCTTT. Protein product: CASPVPGRTEAFF.

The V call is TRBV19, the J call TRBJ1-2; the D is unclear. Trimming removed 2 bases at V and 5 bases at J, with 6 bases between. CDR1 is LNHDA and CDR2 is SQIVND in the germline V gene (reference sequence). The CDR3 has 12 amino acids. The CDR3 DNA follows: TGTGCCAGTAGTATAAACAGATATGGCTACACCTTC. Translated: CASSINRYGYTF.

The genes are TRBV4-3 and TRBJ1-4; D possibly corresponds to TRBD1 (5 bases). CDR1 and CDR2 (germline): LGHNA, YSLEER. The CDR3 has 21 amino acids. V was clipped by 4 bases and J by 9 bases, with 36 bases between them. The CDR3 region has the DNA TGCGCCAGCAGCCCATTGCAATCGAAGCGGACATTGGAGTTTGTTGAGAAAAAACTGTTTTTT. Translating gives CASSPLQSKRTLEFVEKKLFF.

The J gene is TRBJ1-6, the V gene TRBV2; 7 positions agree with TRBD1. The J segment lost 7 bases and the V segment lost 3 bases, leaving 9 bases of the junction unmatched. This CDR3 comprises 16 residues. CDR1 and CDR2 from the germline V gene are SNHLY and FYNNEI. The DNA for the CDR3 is TGTGCCAGCAGTGACCCCTCTATACAGGGGAATTCACCCCTCCACTTT. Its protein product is CASSDPSIQGNSPLHF.

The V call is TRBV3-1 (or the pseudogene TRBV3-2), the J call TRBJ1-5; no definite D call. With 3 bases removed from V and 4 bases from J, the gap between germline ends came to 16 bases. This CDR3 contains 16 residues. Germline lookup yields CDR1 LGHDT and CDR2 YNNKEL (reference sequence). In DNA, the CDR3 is TGTGCCAGCAGCCACTTGGGCCTACTCGTTAATCAGCCCCAGCATTTT. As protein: CASSHLGLLVNQPQHF.

The CDR3 DNA is TGTGCCAGTAGTAAAAAGGAGGGGCTCATAATCGCCAAAAACATTCAGTACTTC. It is translated as CASSKKEGLIIAKNIQYF. The V call is TRBV19, the J call TRBJ2-4, with a tentative D call TRBD2 (6 bases). V lost 4 bases and J lost 1, with 20 bases in between. The CDR3 consists of 18 residues. Germline CDR1 is LNHDA and CDR2 is SQIVND (reference sequence).

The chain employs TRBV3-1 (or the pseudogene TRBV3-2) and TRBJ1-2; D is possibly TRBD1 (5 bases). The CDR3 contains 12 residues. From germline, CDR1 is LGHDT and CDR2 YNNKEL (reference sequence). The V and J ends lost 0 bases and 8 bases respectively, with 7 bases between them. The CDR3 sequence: CASSQEWGGYTF. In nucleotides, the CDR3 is TGTGCCAGCAGCCAAGAATGGGGCGGCTACACCTTC.

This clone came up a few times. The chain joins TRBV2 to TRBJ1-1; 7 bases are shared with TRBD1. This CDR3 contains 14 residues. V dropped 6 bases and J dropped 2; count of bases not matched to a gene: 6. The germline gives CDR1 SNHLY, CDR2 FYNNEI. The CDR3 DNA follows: TGTGCCAGCAGCTCTACAGGGGTTAACACTGAAGCTTTCTTT. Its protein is CASSSTGVNTEAFF.